The T cell receptor (beta chain) described here comes from a study of lymphopenia after photon versus proton radiotherapy. Assay used: immunoSEQ multiplex PCR; TCRdb lists only in-frame clones, some missing. This table has around 42,000 clones, around 86% appearing once. Germline V gene sequence: CDR1 SGHNT, CDR2 YYREEE (reference sequence). V lost 3 bases and J lost 5; bases outside the gene matches: 9. The CDR3 loop spans 15 amino acids. Material: peripheral blood, obtained from a patient treated with photon-based radiotherapy. The V call is TRBV5-4, the J call TRBJ1-1; 8 nucleotides agree with TRBD1. The clonotype originates from a man aged 40-50 years with gastric cancer. DNA for the CDR3: TGTGCCAGCAGCTCCGGACAGGGCCTGGGGACTGAAGCTTTCTTT. Protein product: CASSSGQGLGTEAFF.